The 16 T cell receptor beta chains below come from one sample, sequenced in a study of T cells in Graves' hyperthyroidism and ophthalmopathy. The source material, RNA transcripts, was used to amplify TCR beta CDR3 regions. RT-PCR in the first round (using the HTBI primer set) targeted the TCR CDR3. TCRdb used MiXCR to reprocess the multiplex PCR reads, holding one entry per CDR3 protein. The sample records a few hundred thousand distinct CDR3 sequences, more than 45% being singletons. Sequencing was performed on peripheral blood or thyroid tissue (not recorded which). Source of these receptors: a woman aged 18-29 years with Graves' hyperthyroidism.

The genes are TRBV12-3 or TRBV12-4 and TRBJ2-2, with D possibly matching TRBD2 (6 bases). Trimming removed 4 bases at V and 7 bases at J, with 19 bases between. This CDR3 is built from 16 residues. The CDR3 spells CASSSGLVGGSGELFF. Here the CDR3 DNA reads TGTGCCAGCAGTTCCGGGCTTGTGGGAGGTAGCGGGGAGCTGTTTTTT.

Many counts were recorded for this clonotype. This chain uses TRBV10-3 with TRBJ2-2, with D uncertain. CDR3 length equals 12 residues. Trimming shortened V by 4 bases and J by 7 bases, and 7 bases separated the two germline ends. Germline V gene sequence: CDR1 ENHRY, CDR2 SYGVKD. The CDR3 coding sequence is TGTGCCATCAGTGTTGTCGGCGGGGAGCTGTTTTTT. It codes for CAISVVGGELFF.

V usage is TRBV2 and J usage is TRBJ1-2, with D perhaps matching TRBD1 (6 bases). Germline lookup yields CDR1 SNHLY and CDR2 FYNNEI. The V end lost 11 bases, the J end lost 2 bases, and 21 bases lay between the germline ends. The CDR3 contains 15 residues. The CDR3 DNA follows: TGTGCCCTTCTCAGGGGCCCGGGGGTGAACTATGGCTACACCTTC. Residues: CALLRGPGVNYGYTF.

Remarks on this clonotype: An end of the junction does not agree with germline; a read error may underlie this. The chain has TRBV5-1 and TRBJ1-2; tentatively, D is TRBD1 (5 bases). The CDR3 is made up of 14 amino acids. Germline assignment: CDR1 SGHRS and CDR2 YFSETQ. CDR3 region: CASSLVAGDPGYTF. CDR3 coding DNA: TGTGCCAGCAGCTTGGTGGCGGGGGATCCTGGCTACACCTTC.

This clonotype occurred many times. J is TRBJ1-1 and V is TRBV25-1; D is unclear. The CDR3 covers 12 residues. CDR1 is MGHDK, CDR2 SYGVNS, per germline. Trimming left V 6 bases short and J 5 bases short, with 10 bases between. CDR3 nucleotide sequence: TGTGCCAGCAGAAAAAGTGGAACTGAAGCTTTCTTT. Translated: CASRKSGTEAFF. Based on the CDR3 plus reference TRBV25-1 and TRBJ1-1, the full variable domain is EADIYQTPRYLVIGTGKKITLECSQTMGHDKMYWYQQDPGMELHLIHYSYGVNSTEKGDLSSESTVSRIRTEHFPLTLESARPSHTSQYLCASRKSGTEAFFGQGTRLTVV.

The gene calls are TRBV7-9 and TRBJ1-2; 7 nucleotides match TRBD1. The germline CDR1 and CDR2 sequences are SEHNR and FQNEAQ (reference sequence). After removal of 3 bases from V and 8 bases from J, the junction contained 12 bases not matched to a gene. The CDR3 is 15 residues long. The DNA for the CDR3 is TGTGCCAGCAGCTTGGAACAGGGGTTGGGGTTCGGCTACACCTTC. This translates into CASSLEQGLGFGYTF.

This clonotype was counted many times. This chain links TRBV7-8 with TRBJ1-2; 7 nucleotides agree with TRBD1. With V trimmed by 1 base and J by 4 bases, 9 bases remained unmatched. The CDR3 has 16 residues. The V gene's germline CDR1 is SGHVS and CDR2 FQNEAQ. The CDR3 bases are TGTGCCAGCAGCTTAGGTGGAGGACAGGCCTCCTATGGCTACACCTTC. Translated, it gives CASSLGGGQASYGYTF.

To note about this clonotype: This may come from a read error, since a much larger clone is one base off. CDR3: CASSGQPNSPPHF. For the CDR3, the DNA is TGTGCCAGCAGTGGACAGCCGAATTCACCCCCCCACTTT. V usage is TRBV2 and J usage is TRBJ1-6; possibly TRBD1 for D (5 bases). The CDR3 contains 13 residues. CDR1 and CDR2 (germline): SNHLY, FYNNEI.

The table lists this clonotype with a few counts. This chain links TRBV7-9 with TRBJ1-4; 7 bases fit TRBD1. Germline CDR1 and CDR2: SEHNR and FQNEAQ (reference sequence). The CDR3 is 14 residues long. V was pared by 5 bases and J by 8 bases, with 8 bases of the junction left unmatched. CDR3 loop: CASSGAGGGEKLFF. For the CDR3, the DNA is TGTGCCAGCAGCGGTGCAGGGGGTGGAGAAAAACTGTTTTTT.

In regard to this clonotype: The junction does not match germline at one end; this may be a read error. The chain is built from TRBV7-6 and TRBJ1-2; weak D call: TRBD1 (5 bases). CDR3 length: 14 residues. Germline V lookup: CDR1 SGHVS, CDR2 FNYEAQ. Here the CDR3 DNA reads TGTGCCAGCAGCCAAGATGGCAGGGACTATGGCTACACCTTT. Residues: CASSQDGRDYGYTF.

This clonotype was seen at least ten times. The gene calls are TRBV6-6 and TRBJ1-1; a weak D match, TRBD1 (6 bases). This CDR3 comprises 12 residues. Germline V gene lookup returns CDR1 MNHNY and CDR2 SVGAGI (reference sequence). Between the trimmed V and J ends, which lost 6 bases and 11 bases, there was a span of 16 bases. CDR3 sequence: CASSDRYPPAFF. CDR3 nucleotide sequence: TGTGCCAGCAGCGACAGGTACCCCCCGGCTTTCTTT.

In this sample, this clonotype turned up many times. V and J are TRBV29-1 and TRBJ2-5; 7 nucleotides align to TRBD1. Germline V gives CDR1 SQVTM, CDR2 ANQGSEA. The CDR3 extends over 14 amino acids. The trim removed 4 bases at V and 5 bases at J, leaving 10 bases unmatched. The CDR3: CSVVGTVSLETQYF. In DNA, the CDR3 is TGCAGCGTTGTCGGGACAGTATCGTTGGAGACCCAGTACTTC.

This clonotype was detected ten times or more. The chain couples TRBV2 to TRBJ1-2; no clear D. The CDR3 spans 12 residues. Trimming took 4 bases from V and 5 from J, leaving 8 bases between them. CDR1 and CDR2 from the germline V gene are SNHLY and FYNNEI. The CDR3 DNA sequence: TGTGCCAGCAGTGGACCCATATATGGCTACACCTTC. Its translation: CASSGPIYGYTF.

This clonotype was observed many times. The chain combines TRBV7-8 with TRBJ1-2; D remains ambiguous. Germline CDR1 is SGHVS and CDR2 is FQNEAQ. The CDR3 length is 12 residues. Between the trimmed V and J ends, which lost 1 base and 6 bases, there was a span of 6 bases. The CDR3 DNA reads as TGTGCCAGCAGCTTAGGGGAGGATGGCTACACCTTC. This sequence encodes CASSLGEDGYTF.

This clonotype has at least ten counts. The V call is TRBV2, the J call TRBJ1-3, with TRBD1 identical over 7 bases. Germline assignment: CDR1 SNHLY and CDR2 FYNNEI. The CDR3 is 16 amino acids. The J segment lost 0 bases and the V segment lost 2 bases, leaving 4 bases of the junction unmatched. CDR3 sequence (DNA): TGTGCCAGCAGTGAACAGGGACAGAACTCTGGAAACACCATATATTTT. It specifies CASSEQGQNSGNTIYF.

The genes are TRBV2 and TRBJ2-5; D possibly corresponds to TRBD2 (6 bases). The germline V gene encodes CDR1 SNHLY and CDR2 FYNNEI. The CDR3 extends over 13 amino acids. Trimming pared 9 bases from V and 11 bases from J, leaving 22 bases between. The CDR3 DNA sequence: TGTGCCAGTAGCGGTTCCACCTACGAGCGGCAGTACTTC. Its translation is CASSGSTYERQYF.